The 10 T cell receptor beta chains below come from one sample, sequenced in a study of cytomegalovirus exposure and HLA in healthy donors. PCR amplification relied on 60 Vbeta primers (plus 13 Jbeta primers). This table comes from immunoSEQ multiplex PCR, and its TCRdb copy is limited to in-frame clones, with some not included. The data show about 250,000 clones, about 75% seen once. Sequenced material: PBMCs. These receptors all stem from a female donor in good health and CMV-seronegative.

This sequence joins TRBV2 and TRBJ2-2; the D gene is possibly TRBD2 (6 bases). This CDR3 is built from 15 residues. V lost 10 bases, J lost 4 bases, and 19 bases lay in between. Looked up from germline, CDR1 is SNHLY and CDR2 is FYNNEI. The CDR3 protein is CATSGLKGGTGELFF. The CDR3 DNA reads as TGTGCCACCAGCGGGTTAAAGGGAGGCACCGGGGAGCTGTTTTTT.

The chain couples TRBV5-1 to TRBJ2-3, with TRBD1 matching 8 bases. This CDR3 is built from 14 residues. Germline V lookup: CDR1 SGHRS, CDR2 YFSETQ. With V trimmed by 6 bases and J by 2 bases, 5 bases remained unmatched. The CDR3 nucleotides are TGCGCCAGCAAAACAGGGGGGCCCACAGATACGCAGTATTTT. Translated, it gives CASKTGGPTDTQYF. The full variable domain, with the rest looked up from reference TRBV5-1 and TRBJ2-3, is KAGVTQTPRYLIKTRGQQVTLSCSPISGHRSVSWYQQTPGQGLQFLFEYFSETQRNKGNFPGRFSGRQFSNSRSEMNVSTLELGDSALYLCASKTGGPTDTQYFGPGTRLTVL.

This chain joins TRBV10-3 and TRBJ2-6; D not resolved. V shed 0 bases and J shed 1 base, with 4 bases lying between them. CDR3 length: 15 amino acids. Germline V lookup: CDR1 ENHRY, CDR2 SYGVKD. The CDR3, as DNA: TGTGCCATCAGTGAGTCTAGTTCTGGGGCCAACGTCCTGACTTTC. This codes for CAISESSSGANVLTF.

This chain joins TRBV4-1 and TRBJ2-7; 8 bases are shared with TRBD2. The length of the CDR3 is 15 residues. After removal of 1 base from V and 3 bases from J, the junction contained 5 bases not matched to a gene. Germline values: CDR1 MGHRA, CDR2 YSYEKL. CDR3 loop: CASSQVTSGSYEQYF. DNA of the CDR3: TGCGCCAGCAGCCAAGTAACTAGCGGAAGCTACGAGCAGTACTTC.

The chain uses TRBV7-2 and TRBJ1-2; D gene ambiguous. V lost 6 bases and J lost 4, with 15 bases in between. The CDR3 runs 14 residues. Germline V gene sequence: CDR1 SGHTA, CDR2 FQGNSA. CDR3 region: CASSIEQNPYGYTF. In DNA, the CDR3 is TGTGCCAGCAGTATCGAACAGAATCCCTATGGCTACACCTTC.

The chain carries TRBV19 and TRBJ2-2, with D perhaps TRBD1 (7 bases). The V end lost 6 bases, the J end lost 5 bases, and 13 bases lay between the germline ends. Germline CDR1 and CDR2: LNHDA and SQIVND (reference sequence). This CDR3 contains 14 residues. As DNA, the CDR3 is TGTGCCAGTAGATGGGCAGGGGGGACCGGGGAGCTGTTTTTT. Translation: CASRWAGGTGELFF.

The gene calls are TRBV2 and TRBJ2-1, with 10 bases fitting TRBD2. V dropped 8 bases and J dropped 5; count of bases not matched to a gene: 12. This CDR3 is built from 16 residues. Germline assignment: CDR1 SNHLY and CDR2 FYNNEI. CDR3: CASGPRESGRDNEQFF. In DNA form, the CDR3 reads TGTGCCAGCGGACCCCGGGAAAGCGGGAGGGACAATGAGCAGTTCTTC.

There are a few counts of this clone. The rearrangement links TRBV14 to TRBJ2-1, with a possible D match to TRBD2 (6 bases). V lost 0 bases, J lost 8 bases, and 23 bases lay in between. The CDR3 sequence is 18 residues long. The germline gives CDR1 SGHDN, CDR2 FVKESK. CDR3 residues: CASSQDPGRPGGEDEQFF. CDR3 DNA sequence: TGTGCCAGCAGCCAAGATCCGGGGAGACCCGGGGGTGAGGATGAGCAGTTCTTC.

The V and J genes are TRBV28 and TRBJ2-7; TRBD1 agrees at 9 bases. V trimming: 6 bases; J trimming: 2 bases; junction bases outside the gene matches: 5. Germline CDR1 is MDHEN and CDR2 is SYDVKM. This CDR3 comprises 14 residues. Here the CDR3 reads CASRTGGQAYEQYF. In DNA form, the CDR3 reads TGTGCCAGCAGAACAGGGGGCCAAGCCTACGAGCAGTACTTC.

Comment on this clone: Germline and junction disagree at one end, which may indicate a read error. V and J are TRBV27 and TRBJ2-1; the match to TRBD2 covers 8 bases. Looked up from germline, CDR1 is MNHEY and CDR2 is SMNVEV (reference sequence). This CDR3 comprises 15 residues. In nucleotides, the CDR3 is TGTGCCAGCAGTTTATCAGCGGGAGTCTACAATGAGCAGCTCTTC. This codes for CASSLSAGVYNEQLF.